The 8 T cell receptor beta chains below come from one sample, sequenced in a study of T cells after yellow fever vaccination. TCRdb re-derived calls from the 5' RACE reads in MiXCR, one entry per CDR3 protein. The sample has 250,000 to 400,000 distinct CDR3 sequences, 4.1% seen once. The sample here was PBMCs, taken 5 days after the yellow fever booster vaccination. The receptors were gathered from a man between 18 and 35 years old who received the YFV17D yellow fever vaccine.

The sample holds a few counts of this clonotype. The rearrangement links TRBV7-2 to TRBJ2-1, with 8 bases aligning to TRBD2. Germline V gene sequence: CDR1 SGHTA, CDR2 FQGNSA. The V gene end was trimmed by 5 bases and the J gene end by 4 bases; junction bases not matched to a gene: 4. The CDR3 runs 14 residues. The CDR3 bases are TGTGCCAGCAGCCGGGGACTAGGGTACAATGAGCAGTTCTTC. Amino acids: CASSRGLGYNEQFF.

In its sample, this clonotype was seen many times. This sequence joins TRBV20-1 and TRBJ1-2; D gene ambiguous. CDR3 length equals 12 residues. The germline V gene encodes CDR1 DFQATT and CDR2 SNEGSKA (reference sequence). Trimming shortened V by 6 bases and J by 0 bases, and 8 bases separated the two germline ends. CDR3 residues: CSAVRANYGYTF. The CDR3 nucleotides read TGCAGTGCCGTGAGAGCTAACTATGGCTACACCTTC.

This clonotype was seen a few times. The chain carries TRBV2 and TRBJ2-2, with D possibly TRBD2 on 7 matching bases. The V gene's germline CDR1 is SNHLY and CDR2 FYNNEI. Trimming stripped 2 bases from V and 5 bases from J, with 18 bases between. This CDR3 region has 17 residues. The CDR3 DNA is TGTGCCAGCAGTGAAAGGAAACGGGGGGCATTTACCGGGGAGCTGTTTTTT. This gives the protein CASSERKRGAFTGELFF. Complete variable domain (other parts from reference TRBV2 and TRBJ2-2): EPEVTQTPSHQVTQMGQEVILRCVPISNHLYFYWYRQILGQKVEFLVSFYNNEISEKSEIFDDQFSVERPDGSNFTLKIRSTKLEDSAMYFCASSERKRGAFTGELFFGEGSRLTVL.

The V gene is TRBV6-2 or TRBV6-3, the J gene TRBJ1-1, with 8 bases identical to TRBD1. The CDR3 runs to 15 residues. V lost 6 bases and J lost 3; bases outside the gene matches: 9. CDR1 and CDR2 from the germline V gene are MNHEY and SVGEGT. The CDR3 DNA follows: TGTGCCAGCAGAAAAAACAGGGGGGAGTACACTGAAGCTTTCTTT. It yields the protein CASRKNRGEYTEAFF.

This clonotype occurred a few times. The rearrangement links TRBV5-1 to TRBJ2-2, with 10 bases identical to TRBD1. The CDR3 contains 18 residues. Trimming at V came to 4 bases and at J to 4 bases, leaving 13 bases not matched to a gene. Germline CDR1 and CDR2: SGHRS and YFSETQ. The CDR3 sequence is CASSPTGQGTWATGELFF. In nucleotides, the CDR3 is TGCGCCAGCAGCCCGACGGGACAGGGGACATGGGCCACCGGGGAGCTGTTTTTT.

This clonotype was found a few times. V and J are TRBV6-5 and TRBJ2-1, with D possibly being TRBD1 (5 bases). The germline V gene has CDR1 MNHEY and CDR2 SVGAGI. The V and J ends lost 7 bases and 2 bases respectively, with 15 bases between them. The CDR3 runs to 15 residues. This chain's CDR3 is CASKLLDTPYNEQFF. The CDR3 coding sequence is TGTGCCAGCAAACTACTGGACACTCCCTACAATGAGCAGTTCTTC.

The genes are TRBV7-2 and TRBJ2-1; the match to TRBD2 covers 14 bases. Trimming removed 4 bases from V and 2 bases from J; junction bases left unmatched: 4. Germline CDR1 SGHTA, CDR2 FQGNSA. The CDR3 covers 17 residues. The CDR3 nucleotides read TGTGCCAGCAGCTCTGCGACTAGCGGGGGGGCCTACAATGAGCAGTTCTTC. Its protein product is CASSSATSGGAYNEQFF.

This clonotype was recorded many times. This chain uses TRBV5-5 with TRBJ2-3; D assignment may be TRBD1 or TRBD2 (5 bases each). CDR3 size: 16 residues. The germline V gene has CDR1 SGHKS and CDR2 YYEKEE (reference sequence). V lost 4 bases to trimming and J lost 4 bases, with 19 bases between them. The CDR3 DNA sequence: TGTGCCAGCAGCCAGGCCCCTGGGGGAAACGCAGATACGCAGTATTTT. It codes for CASSQAPGGNADTQYF.